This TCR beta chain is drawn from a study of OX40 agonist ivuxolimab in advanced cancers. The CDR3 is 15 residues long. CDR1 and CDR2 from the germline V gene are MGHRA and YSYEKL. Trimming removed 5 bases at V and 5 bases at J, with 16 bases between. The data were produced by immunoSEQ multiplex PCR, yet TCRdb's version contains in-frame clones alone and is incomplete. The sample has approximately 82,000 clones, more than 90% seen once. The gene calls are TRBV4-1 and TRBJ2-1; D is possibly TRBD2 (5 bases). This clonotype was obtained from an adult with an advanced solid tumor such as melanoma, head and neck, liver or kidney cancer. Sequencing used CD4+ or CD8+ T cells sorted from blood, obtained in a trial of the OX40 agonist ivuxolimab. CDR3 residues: CASSTPEGFNNEQFF. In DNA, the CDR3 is TGCGCCAGCAGCACACCCGAGGGTTTTAACAATGAGCAGTTCTTC.